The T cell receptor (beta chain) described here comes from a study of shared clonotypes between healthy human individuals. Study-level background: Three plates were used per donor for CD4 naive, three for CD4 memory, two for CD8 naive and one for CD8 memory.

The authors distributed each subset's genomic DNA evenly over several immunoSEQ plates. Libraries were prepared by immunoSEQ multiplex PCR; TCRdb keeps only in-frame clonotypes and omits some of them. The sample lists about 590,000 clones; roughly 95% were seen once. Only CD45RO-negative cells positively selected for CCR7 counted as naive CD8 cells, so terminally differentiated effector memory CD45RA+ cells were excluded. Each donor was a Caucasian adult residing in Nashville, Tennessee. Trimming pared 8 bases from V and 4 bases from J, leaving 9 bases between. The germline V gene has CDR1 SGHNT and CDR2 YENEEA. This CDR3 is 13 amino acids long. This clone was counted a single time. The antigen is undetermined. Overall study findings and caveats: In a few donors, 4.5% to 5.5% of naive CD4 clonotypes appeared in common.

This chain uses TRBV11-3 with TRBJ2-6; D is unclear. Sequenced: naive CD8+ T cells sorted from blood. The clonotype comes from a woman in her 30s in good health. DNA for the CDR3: TGTGCCAGCGCCCACTCAGGGGCCAACGTCCTGACTTTC. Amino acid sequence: CASAHSGANVLTF.